What follows are 18 T cell receptor beta chains derived from one specimen sequenced in a study of CD8 T cells in ankylosing spondylitis. Study-level results: Made up of eight or nine highly homologous variants, a TCR beta motif appeared characteristic of ankylosing spondylitis blood.

TCRdb re-analysed the 5' RACE reads in MiXCR, keeping a single row per CDR3 protein. The repertoire holds hundreds of thousands of distinct CDR3 sequences, with about 25% as singletons. Their recognized antigens are unknown. Sequencing was performed on blood, either unsorted or a sorted T cell fraction (not recorded which). The receptor set was obtained from a male donor with ankylosing spondylitis.

In its sample, this clonotype was seen a few times. The CDR3 here is CASSLASGVTYEQYF. In nucleotides, the CDR3 is TGTGCCAGCAGCTTAGCATCCGGGGTTACCTACGAGCAGTACTTC. The chain is built from TRBV11-2 and TRBJ2-7; maybe TRBD2 (5 bases). The CDR3 is 15 residues long. Germline CDR1 is SGHAT and CDR2 is FQNNGV. Trimming shortened V by 1 base and J by 2 bases, and 12 bases separated the two germline ends.

This clonotype occurred a few times. The chain recombines TRBV5-1 with TRBJ2-7; 7 bases map to TRBD2. CDR1 and CDR2 (germline): SGHRS, YFSETQ. This CDR3 has 15 amino acids. V shed 0 bases, J shed 0 bases, and the junction held 3 bases outside the gene matches. CDR3 residues: CASSLAGGLSYEQYF. For the CDR3, the DNA is TGCGCCAGCAGCTTGGCGGGAGGCCTCTCCTACGAGCAGTACTTC.

This clonotype occurred a few times. The chain has TRBV20-1 and TRBJ1-2; no firm D call. Germline CDR1 and CDR2: DFQATT and SNEGSKA (reference sequence). V was clipped by 0 bases and J by 11 bases, with 7 bases between them. This CDR3 contains 10 residues. This chain's CDR3 is CSARDSGYTF. CDR3 DNA: TGCAGTGCTAGAGACTCGGGGTACACCTTC.

This clonotype came up a few times. The chain has TRBV4-1 and TRBJ2-5, with 16 bases that match TRBD2. The CDR3 covers 22 residues. The junction had 13 bases not matched to a gene; V was cut back by 0 bases and J by 0 bases. Germline V gene data show CDR1 as MGHRA and CDR2 as YSYEKL. CDR3 nucleotides: TGCGCCAGCAGCCAAGATCCGGGACTAGCGGGAGGGCCGAGGGGGTACCAAGAGACCCAGTACTTC. It is translated as CASSQDPGLAGGPRGYQETQYF.

This clonotype was seen a handful of times. The rearrangement links TRBV20-1 to TRBJ2-5; D is tentatively TRBD1 or TRBD2 (5 bases each). Germline CDR1 reads DFQATT; CDR2 reads SNEGSKA (reference sequence). The CDR3 contains 14 residues. Trimming pared 1 base from V and 0 bases from J, leaving 9 bases between. CDR3 DNA sequence: TGCAGTGCTAGAGCCGGGACCTACCAAGAGACCCAGTACTTC. Residues: CSARAGTYQETQYF.

The DNA for the CDR3 is TGTGCCAGCAGTCCCTCGACTAGTTTAAGCGAGCAGTACGTC. Amino acid sequence: CASSPSTSLSEQYV. The chain uses TRBV2 and TRBJ2-7; tentatively, D is TRBD2 (6 bases). From germline, CDR1 is SNHLY and CDR2 FYNNEI. This CDR3 is built from 14 residues. Trimming shortened V by 5 bases and J by 6 bases, and 17 bases separated the two germline ends.

V usage is TRBV25-1 and J usage is TRBJ2-2, with no clear D. The CDR3 is 15 amino acids. Per the germline V gene, CDR1 is MGHDK and CDR2 is SYGVNS. The V gene lost 4 bases and the J gene lost 0 bases, with 9 bases spanning the gap. This CDR3 is CASSGISPNTGELFF. The CDR3 bases are TGTGCCAGCAGTGGGATATCCCCGAACACCGGGGAGCTGTTTTTT.

In its sample, this clonotype was seen many times. The V gene is TRBV12-3 or TRBV12-4, the J gene TRBJ2-7; no reliable D call. V gave up 2 bases and J gave up 1 base, with 9 bases separating them. CDR3 length: 14 residues. CDR3 in DNA: TGTGCCAGCAGTTTAAGGGCAGCTTCCTACGAGCAGTACTTC. It codes for CASSLRAASYEQYF.

The chain links TRBV6-5 to TRBJ2-1; the match to TRBD2 covers 7 bases. J gave up 8 bases and V 2 bases, and 9 bases lay outside the gene matches. Germline CDR1 is MNHEY and CDR2 is SVGAGI. CDR3 length: 15 amino acids. In DNA form, the CDR3 reads TGTGCCAGCAGTTACGGTGGTCGGGGGGTGGATGAGCAGTTCTTC. Encoded protein: CASSYGGRGVDEQFF.

V is TRBV10-2 and J is TRBJ2-2; 7 bases agree with TRBD1. In germline, CDR1 is WSHSY, CDR2 SAAADI. Losses at the gene ends were 5 bases for V and 2 bases for J; bases not matched to a gene: 5. The CDR3 covers 15 residues. The CDR3 coding sequence is TGCGCCAGCAGTACCGACAGGGAAAACACCGGGGAGCTGTTTTTT. As protein: CASSTDRENTGELFF.

This clonotype was detected a few times. J is TRBJ1-1 and V is TRBV20-1, with D unclear. This CDR3 is built from 13 residues. Germline V lookup: CDR1 DFQATT, CDR2 SNEGSKA (reference sequence). Deletions cut 2 bases from V and 1 base from J, with 8 bases between. CDR3 loop: CSARTDGNTEAFF. As DNA, the CDR3 is TGCAGTGCTAGAACGGACGGGAACACTGAAGCTTTCTTT.

The rearrangement joins TRBV6-1 to TRBJ2-7; unclear D gene. V was shortened by 2 bases and J by 4 bases, with 15 bases between the two germline ends. The length of the CDR3 is 15 residues. Looked up from germline, CDR1 is MNHNS and CDR2 is SASEGT. The CDR3 sequence: CASSETSGYGYEQYF. The CDR3 DNA is TGTGCCAGCAGTGAAACATCCGGCTATGGGTACGAGCAGTACTTC.

The rearrangement uses TRBV20-1 and TRBJ2-1, with TRBD2 matching over 7 bases. Germline V gene data show CDR1 as DFQATT and CDR2 as SNEGSKA (reference sequence). There are 16 residues in the CDR3. After removal of 3 bases from V and 2 bases from J, the junction contained 10 bases not matched to a gene. The CDR3 sequence: CSASPPGLFTYNEQFF. Written as DNA, the CDR3 is TGCAGTGCTAGTCCCCCGGGACTATTCACCTACAATGAGCAGTTCTTC.

J is TRBJ2-6 and V is TRBV4-2; 11 bases align to TRBD1. With 1 base clipped from V and 0 bases from J, the junction kept 5 bases outside the gene matches. Germline V CDR1 and CDR2: LGHNA, YNFKEQ. CDR3 length equals 19 residues. CDR3 region: CASSQVGGTGGSGANVLTF. In DNA, the CDR3 is TGTGCCAGCAGCCAAGTAGGGGGGACAGGGGGCTCTGGGGCCAACGTCCTGACTTTC.

The gene calls are TRBV12-3 or TRBV12-4 and TRBJ2-1; 8 positions agree with TRBD2. Germline trimming cut 2 bases from V and 10 bases from J; bases unmatched to any gene: 7. The CDR3 runs to 14 residues. The chain's CDR3 is CASSLKAGVSEQFF. CDR3 in DNA: TGTGCCAGCAGTTTAAAAGCGGGAGTCTCGGAGCAGTTCTTC.

V is TRBV6-5 and J is TRBJ1-5, with 9 bases matching TRBD1. CDR1 and CDR2 from the germline V gene are MNHEY and SVGAGI. This CDR3 region has 19 residues. The V gene end was trimmed by 4 bases and the J gene end by 1 base; junction bases not matched to a gene: 14. This CDR3 is CASSSIPGQGAGSNQPQHF. The DNA of the CDR3 is TGTGCCAGCAGTTCTATACCGGGACAGGGAGCTGGGAGCAATCAGCCCCAGCATTTT.

V is TRBV5-1 and J is TRBJ1-4; 7 bases align to TRBD1. This CDR3 region has 15 residues. V gave up 4 bases and J gave up 2 bases; unmatched junction bases: 5. The germline gives CDR1 SGHRS, CDR2 YFSETQ. The DNA of the CDR3 is TGCGCCAGCAGCGGATCAGGGGGGACTAATGAAAAACTGTTTTTT. Encoded protein: CASSGSGGTNEKLFF.

This clonotype has a handful of counts. This chain joins TRBV7-8 and TRBJ2-7; 14 positions match TRBD2. CDR1 is SGHVS, CDR2 FQNEAQ, per germline. V lost 5 bases to trimming and J lost 5 bases; unmatched junction nucleotides: 8. The CDR3 sequence is 16 residues long. CDR3 region: CASSRKGLAGGNEQYV. The CDR3 bases are TGTGCCAGCAGCCGGAAAGGACTAGCGGGAGGCAACGAGCAGTACGTC.